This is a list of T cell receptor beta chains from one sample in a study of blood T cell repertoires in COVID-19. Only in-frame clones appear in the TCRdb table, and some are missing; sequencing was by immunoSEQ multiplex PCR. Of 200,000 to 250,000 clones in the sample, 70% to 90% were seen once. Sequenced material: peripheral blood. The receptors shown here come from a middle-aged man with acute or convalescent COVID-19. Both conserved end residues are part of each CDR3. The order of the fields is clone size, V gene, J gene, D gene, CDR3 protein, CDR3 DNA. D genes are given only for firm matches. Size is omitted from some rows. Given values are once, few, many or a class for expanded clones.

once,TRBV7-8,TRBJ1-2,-,CASSLTADGRGYGYTF,TGTGCCAGCAGCCTTACCGCAGACGGACGGGGCTATGGCTACACCTTC
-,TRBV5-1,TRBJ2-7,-,CASSLDGTPYEQYF,TGCGCCAGCAGCTTGGACGGTACCCCCTACGAGCAGTACTTC
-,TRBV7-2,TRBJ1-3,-,CASSLTGRPIYF,TGTGCCAGCAGCTTAACGGGGAGGCCCATATATTTT
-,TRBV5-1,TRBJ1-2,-,CASSLSGADGYTF,TGCGCCAGCAGCTTGTCAGGGGCTGATGGCTACACCTTC
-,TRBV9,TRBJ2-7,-,CASSASSYEQYF,TGTGCCAGCAGCGCTAGCTCCTACGAGCAGTACTTC
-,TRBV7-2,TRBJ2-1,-,CASSLSHNEQFF,TGTGCCAGCAGCCTTTCCCACAATGAGCAGTTCTTC
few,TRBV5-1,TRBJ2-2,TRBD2,CASSPTSGGKNTGELFF,TGCGCCAGCAGCCCGACTAGCGGGGGGAAGAACACCGGGGAGCTGTTTTTT
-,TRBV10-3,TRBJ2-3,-,CAISERGTGDTQYF,TGTGCCATCAGTGAGCGGGGGACGGGAGATACGCAGTATTTT
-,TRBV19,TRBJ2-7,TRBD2,CATRMEAGAASYEQYF,TGTGCCACCCGGATGGAAGCGGGGGCTGCGTCCTACGAGCAGTACTTC
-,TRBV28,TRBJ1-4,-,CASSFSGPGGPNEKLFF,TGTGCCAGCAGTTTTAGCGGGCCCGGCGGCCCTAATGAAAAACTGTTTTTT
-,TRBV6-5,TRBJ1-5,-,CASASEAWGNQPQHF,TGTGCCAGCGCGAGCGAGGCTTGGGGCAATCAGCCCCAGCATTTT
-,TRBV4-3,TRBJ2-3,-,CASSQVSGRSQRGQYF,TGCGCCAGCAGCCAAGTAAGCGGGCGCTCGCAGCGCGGCCAGTATTTT
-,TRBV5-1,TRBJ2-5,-,CASSLEPGLRVGETQYF,TGCGCCAGCAGCTTGGAGCCAGGACTCCGTGTCGGGGAGACCCAGTACTTC
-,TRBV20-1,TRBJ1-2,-,CSAAGRDGYTF,TGCAGTGCTGCCGGGAGGGATGGCTACACCTTC
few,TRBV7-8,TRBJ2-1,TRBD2,CASNFQRLGLAPHNEQFF,TGTGCCAGCAACTTCCAAAGATTGGGACTAGCACCTCACAATGAGCAGTTCTTC
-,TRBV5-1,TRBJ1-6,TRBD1,CASSFDRGSLHF,TGCGCCAGCAGTTTTGACAGGGGGTCCCTCCACTTT
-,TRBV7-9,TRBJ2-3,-,CASSLQGSVADTQYF,TGTGCCAGCAGCTTACAGGGGAGTGTGGCAGATACGCAGTATTTT
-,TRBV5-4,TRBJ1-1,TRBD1,CASSSQGLDTEAFF,TGTGCCAGCAGCTCACAGGGGCTCGACACTGAAGCTTTCTTT
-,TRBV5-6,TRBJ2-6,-,CASSLWFRDSGANVLTF,TGTGCCAGCAGCTTGTGGTTCCGGGACTCAGGGGCCAACGTCCTGACTTTC
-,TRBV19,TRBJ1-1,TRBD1,CASSSTGGAEAFF,TGTGCCAGTAGTTCGACAGGGGGGGCTGAAGCTTTCTTT
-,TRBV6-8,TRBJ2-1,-,CASSRGRNEQFF,TGTGCCAGCAGCAGGGGAAGGAATGAGCAGTTCTTC
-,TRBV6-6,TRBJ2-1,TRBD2,CASSSSGGSSYNEQFF,TGTGCCAGCAGTTCTAGCGGGGGCAGCTCCTACAATGAGCAGTTCTTC
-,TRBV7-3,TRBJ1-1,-,CASSLFPGTEAFF,TGTGCCAGCAGCTTATTTCCCGGCACTGAAGCTTTCTTT
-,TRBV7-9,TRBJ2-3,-,CASSYRAQGGDTQYF,TGTGCCAGCAGCTACCGGGCCCAAGGGGGAGATACGCAGTATTTT
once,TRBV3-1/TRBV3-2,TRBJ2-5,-,CASSPARVETQYF,TGTGCCAGCAGCCCTGCTAGAGTCGAGACCCAGTACTTC
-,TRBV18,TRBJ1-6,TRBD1,CASSPPEGQGSPLHF,TGTGCCAGCTCACCACCGGAGGGACAGGGTAGCCCCCTCCACTTT
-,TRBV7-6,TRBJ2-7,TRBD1,CASSLFRGPPYEQYF,TGTGCCAGCAGCCTCTTCAGGGGGCCCCCCTACGAGCAGTACTTC
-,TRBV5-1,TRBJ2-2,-,CVSSLTDSTANTGELFF,TGCGTCAGCAGCTTGACCGACAGCACGGCGAACACCGGGGAGCTGTTTTTT
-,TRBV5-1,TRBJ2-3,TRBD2,CASSLNSGGATDTQYF,TGCGCCAGCAGCTTGAACAGCGGGGGGGCCACAGATACGCAGTATTTT
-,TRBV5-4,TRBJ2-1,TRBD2,CASSGGGSYNEQFF,TGTGCCAGCAGCGGGGGGGGCTCCTACAATGAGCAGTTCTTC
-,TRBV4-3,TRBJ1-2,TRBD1,CASSQDRQGPYGYTF,TGCGCCAGCAGCCAAGACCGACAGGGGCCTTATGGCTACACCTTC
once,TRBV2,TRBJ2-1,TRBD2,CASSGWLADSYNEQFF,TGTGCCAGCAGTGGATGGCTAGCGGATTCCTACAATGAGCAGTTCTTC
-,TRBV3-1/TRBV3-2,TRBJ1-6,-,CASSQDPGNNSPLHF,TGTGCCAGCAGCCAAGATCCGGGTAACAATTCACCCCTCCACTTT
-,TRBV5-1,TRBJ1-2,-,CASSLSGEAYGYTF,TGCGCCAGCAGCTTGTCCGGGGAGGCCTATGGCTACACCTTC
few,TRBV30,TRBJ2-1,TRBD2,CAWSRTSGAQFF,TGTGCCTGGAGTCGGACTAGCGGGGCACAGTTCTTC
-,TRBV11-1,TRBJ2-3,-,CASSKAAESSTDTQYF,TGTGCCAGCAGCAAAGCGGCGGAATCTAGCACAGATACGCAGTATTTT
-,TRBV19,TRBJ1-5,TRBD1,CASSIFVTGNQPQHF,TGTGCCAGTAGTATATTCGTGACAGGGAATCAGCCCCAGCATTTT
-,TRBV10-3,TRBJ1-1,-,CAISDPRDTEAFF,TGTGCCATCAGTGATCCGAGGGACACTGAAGCTTTCTTT
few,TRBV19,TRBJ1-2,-,CASSRSPGAIGGYTF,TGTGCCAGTAGTAGGTCCCCAGGGGCAATCGGTGGCTACACCTTC
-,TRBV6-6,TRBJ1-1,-,CASRPQGNTEAFF,TGTGCCAGCAGGCCACAGGGGAACACTGAAGCTTTCTTT
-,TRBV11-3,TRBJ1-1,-,CASSLVGRGQTAGEAFF,TGTGCCAGCAGCTTAGTGGGTAGAGGGCAGACTGCGGGCGAGGCTTTCTTT
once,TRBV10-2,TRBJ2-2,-,CATGQGGNTGELFF,TGCGCCACCGGCCAGGGAGGTAACACCGGGGAGCTGTTTTTT
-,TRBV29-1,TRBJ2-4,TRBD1,CSVEDRLAKNIQYF,TGCAGCGTTGAGGACAGGCTAGCCAAAAACATTCAGTACTTC
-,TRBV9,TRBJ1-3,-,CASSVLGSTGNTIYF,TGTGCCAGCAGCGTTTTAGGGAGTACTGGAAACACCATATATTTT
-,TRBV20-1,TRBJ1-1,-,CSASGGYTEAFF,TGCAGTGCTAGTGGAGGATACACTGAAGCTTTCTTT
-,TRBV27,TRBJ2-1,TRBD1,CASSSITGGSYNEQFF,TGTGCCAGCAGTTCGATTACAGGGGGCTCCTACAATGAGCAGTTCTTC
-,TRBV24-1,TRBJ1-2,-,CATSDRGGYTF,TGTGCCACCAGTGACAGGGGCGGCTACACCTTC
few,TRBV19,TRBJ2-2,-,CASSIGGSGELFF,TGTGCCAGTAGTATAGGAGGGTCCGGGGAGCTGTTTTTT
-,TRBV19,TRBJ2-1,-,CASRWGGPYNEQFF,TGTGCCAGTAGGTGGGGGGGCCCTTACAATGAGCAGTTCTTC
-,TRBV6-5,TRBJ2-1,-,CASSASSYNEQFF,TGTGCCAGCTCCGCCAGCTCCTACAATGAGCAGTTCTTC
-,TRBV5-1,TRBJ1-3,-,CASRGDTSSGNTIYF,TGCGCCAGCAGGGGGGACACCTCCTCTGGAAACACCATATATTTT
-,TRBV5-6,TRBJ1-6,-,CASSLGDINSPLHF,TGTGCCAGCAGCTTGGGAGACATTAATTCACCCCTCCACTTT